The 3 T cell receptor beta chains in this list originate from one sample, sequenced in a study of blood T cell repertoires in COVID-19. Sequencing was performed with immunoSEQ multiplex PCR; in TCRdb, only in-frame clones are kept and a portion is missing. The data show 70,000 or so clones, approximately 90% seen once. The material sequenced was peripheral blood. The receptor set was obtained from a man aged 70-80 years with active or convalescent COVID-19.

The gene calls are TRBV6-2 or TRBV6-3 and TRBJ2-3; D not resolved. This CDR3 contains 13 residues. The ends were cut back, 4 bases at V and 4 bases at J, with 9 bases in the middle. The germline V gene has CDR1 MNHEY and CDR2 SVGEGT. CDR3 protein: CASSFPLADTQYF. DNA of the CDR3: TGTGCCAGCAGTTTTCCCCTCGCAGATACGCAGTATTTT.

CDR3 amino acids: CASSKGAGRNTIYF. The CDR3 region has the DNA TGTGCCAGCAGCAAAGGGGCGGGGAGAAACACCATATATTTT. The rearrangement uses TRBV21-1 and TRBJ1-3. TRBV21-1 counts as a pseudogene. CDR3 length equals 14 residues.

J is TRBJ1-4 and V is TRBV6-5; D is perhaps TRBD1 (5 bases). Germline V gene data show CDR1 as MNHEY and CDR2 as SVGAGI. Trimming removed 7 bases from V and 8 bases from J, with 17 bases in between. This CDR3 has 14 residues. The CDR3 sequence: CASTEPRVREKLFF. The CDR3 DNA reads TGTGCCAGCACCGAGCCCAGGGTCAGGGAAAAACTGTTTTTT.